This TCR beta chain stems from a study of blood T cells in healthy people across ages (dated by TCRdb to the mid-2010s). With respect to the entire study: Template switching captured roughly one uniquely barcoded TCR beta cDNA molecule per two T cells in model experiments. To avoid experimental bias, donors of different ages were distributed randomly across sequencing lanes. The study analyzed two additional independent replicas of 1 million unique cDNA reads from the same blood draw for two donors, one aged 18 to 30 and one aged 80 or older. Using deep sequencing normalized with unique cDNA molecular identifiers, the study measured how TCR beta repertoire diversity changes with age. The donors were split into four age groups: young (average 16 years), middle-aged (over 35), aged (around 67) and long-lived (under 90). The investigation overall reported the following: Donor CMV infection status was unknown, potentially confounding age-related changes in expanded clonotypes. The long-lived group showed more naive CD4+ T cells, fewer expanded clones and increased TCR diversity than the aged group, suggesting age selection. Observed TCR beta diversity per million T cells fell roughly linearly with age, and a significant reduction was already apparent by age approximately 41. There was a strong correlation between observed TCR beta diversity and the percentage of naive T cells measured by flow cytometry. Conclusive comparison of naive and antigen-experienced compartments was prevented by the profiling of bulk unsorted PBMCs. Estimates of total diversity based on one million sequenced T cells were regarded as lower bounds and as underestimates.

This clonotype has a single count. Its antigen remains undetermined. Qualities for individual bases were not recorded, and no much larger clone is one base off. One read provides weak support. Donors were 39 systemically healthy Caucasian individuals from Russia aged roughly 6 to 95 years. Ten milliliters of peripheral blood were drawn from each donor into EDTA-treated Vacutainer tubes. PBMCs were isolated by Ficoll-Paque density-gradient centrifugation, with at least 7 million obtained per sample. Trizol reagent was used to extract total RNA from the PBMCs, yielding at least 5.5 micrograms per sample. For every donor, flow cytometry on a PBMC aliquot measured the percentage of naive CD45RAhigh/CD27high T cells. There are 13 amino acids in the CDR3, from cysteine to phenylalanine inclusive. Only CDR3 DNA is held: 39 bases, read in frame from base 1. CDR1 and CDR2 are drawn from the germline V gene: MNHNS, SASEGT. V is clipped by 10 bases and J by 6 bases, and the sequence between their germline boundaries is 15 bases long.

The receptor library was made with 5' RACE. Sequencing was performed on an Illumina HiSeq 2500. A second roughly 7 to 11 cycle PCR used a sample-barcoded 5' primer and a J-beta primer mix. A unique molecular identifier was introduced onto each TCR beta cDNA molecule by a template-switch 5' adaptor carrying 12 random nucleotides. At least 3 million CDR3-containing paired-end reads were obtained from each sample. First-strand cDNA synthesis was performed from all RNA using the Mint cDNA synthesis kit, with priming by a TRBC-specific oligonucleotide. After uracil-DNA glycosylase treatment, a first 18-cycle PCR used universal primers M1SS and BC2_uni_R on all cDNA. In the authors' own workflow: For normalization, 1 million high-quality reads, each with a distinct molecular identifier, were randomly selected from each sample. Reads sharing molecular identifiers were discarded rather than binned into consensus sequences. CDR3 identification, clonotype clustering and error correction used MiTCR with a Q25 quality threshold and the strictest error-elimination algorithm. Lower-bound total TCR beta diversity was estimated with a nonparametric unseen species model using Euler transformation. TCRdb took the public reads, trimmed them with fastp at Q25, ran MiXCR for clone calling and kept in-frame beta chains. Rows with one shared CDR3 protein collapse into an entry with the most common genes and DNA. The V and J calls shown here were made by TCRdb, not taken from the authors' results. Counted in this sample were hundreds of thousands of distinct CDR3 sequences; over 40% of them appeared once. About 32% of the sample goes to the ten largest clones.

This clonotype was obtained from an older man in good health. The V gene is TRBV6-1 and the J gene is TRBJ1-4; TRBD1 could be the D gene, as 5 bases match. Sequencing was done on a sample of blood. The CDR3 region reads CATSSGTYEKLFF. The nucleotides are TGTGCCACCTCGAGCGGGACTTATGAAAAACTGTTTTTT.